This T cell receptor (beta chain) comes out of a study of T cells after yellow fever vaccination. Germline V gene sequence: CDR1 SQVTM, CDR2 ANQGSEA. V dropped 0 bases and J dropped 6; count of bases not matched to a gene: 8. This CDR3 region has 14 residues. TCRdb independently ran MiXCR on the 5' RACE reads; one entry per CDR3 protein. The sample holds roughly 85,000 distinct CDR3 sequences, about 14% seen once. This clonotype appeared many times. This specimen was CD8+ T cells not binding an NS4B(214-222) dextramer, sorted from PBMCs, taken 21 days after the first yellow fever vaccination. The chain employs TRBV29-1 and TRBJ2-7; 7 positions match TRBD2. The clonotype was recovered from a man aged 18 to 30 who received the YFV17D yellow fever vaccine. CDR3 DNA: TGCAGCGTTGAAGACTCGGGACTACTTGGCGAGCAGTACTTC. Its translation: CSVEDSGLLGEQYF.